Shown below are 9 T cell receptor beta chains from a single sample sequenced in a study of blood T cells in healthy people across ages. Primed by a sample-barcoded 5' primer and a J-beta primer mix, a second PCR proceeded for roughly 7 to 12 cycles. TCRdb processed the 5' RACE reads anew with MiXCR; each CDR3 protein has one entry. The repertoire holds under 800,000 distinct CDR3 sequences, with around 20% as singletons. Sequencing was done on a sample of blood. These receptor sequences come from a man aged 65 to 79 in good health.

A few counts support this clonotype. The germline gene is not matched at one end of the junction; a read error may be the cause. This chain joins TRBV4-3 and TRBJ2-3, with 9 bases that match TRBD2. This CDR3 comprises 16 residues. Germline assignment: CDR1 LGHNA and CDR2 YSLEER. The CDR3 here is CASSRIIAGDSDPQYF. For the CDR3, the DNA is TGCGCCAGCAGCCGGATTATAGCGGGAGACTCAGATCCGCAGTATTTT.

About this clonotype: The junction departs from the called germline gene at one end, perhaps through a read error. The genes are TRBV28 and TRBJ2-7; 10 bases are a match to TRBD1. CDR1 and CDR2 from the germline V gene are MDHEN and SYDVKM. This CDR3 region has 14 residues. This CDR3 is CTSSTGQGGYEQYF. The DNA of the CDR3 is TGTACCAGCAGTACTGGACAGGGGGGCTACGAGCAGTACTTC.

The rearrangement uses TRBV2 and TRBJ2-1; D possibly corresponds to TRBD2 (6 bases). The CDR3 consists of 11 residues. Germline CDR1 reads SNHLY; CDR2 reads FYNNEI. The ends were cut back, 8 bases at V and 8 bases at J, with 10 bases in the middle. The CDR3 loop is CASLAVDEQFF. CDR3 sequence (DNA): TGTGCCAGCTTAGCGGTTGATGAGCAGTTCTTC.

This clonotype has more than one count but fewer than ten. The V gene is TRBV12-3 or TRBV12-4, the J gene TRBJ1-6, with D perhaps matching TRBD1 (5 bases). The CDR3 sequence is 12 residues long. V lost 7 bases and J lost 5, with 6 bases in between. The CDR3 coding sequence is TGTGCCAGCAAGGGGAATAATTCACCCCTCCACTTT. It is translated as CASKGNNSPLHF.

The chain combines TRBV6-4 with TRBJ2-1; TRBD2 matches at 7 bases. Germline CDR1 and CDR2: MRHNA and SNTAGT. This CDR3 has 14 residues. The V segment lost 10 bases and the J segment 4 bases; nucleotides outside the gene matches: 10. For the CDR3, the DNA is TGTGCCACTGGAGCGGGACTCTCATACAATGAGCAGTTCTTC. Encoded protein: CATGAGLSYNEQFF.

The DNA for the CDR3 is TGTGCCAGCAGTTCCCCGGACAGGGAAGGCGTCCTGACTTTC. This sequence encodes CASSSPDREGVLTF. V gene TRBV28 combines with J gene TRBJ2-6; 8 positions agree with TRBD1. CDR1 is MDHEN, CDR2 SYDVKM, per germline. The CDR3 runs 14 residues. The ends lost 4 bases at V and 12 bases at J; junction bases unmatched: 8.

CDR3 amino acids: CASSFFTTSGSPYEQYF. DNA for the CDR3: TGTGCCAGCAGCTTTTTCACAACTAGCGGGAGCCCCTACGAGCAGTACTTC. The genes are TRBV13 and TRBJ2-7; TRBD2 matches at 11 bases. This CDR3 has 17 residues. J lost 2 bases, V lost 3 bases, and 9 bases had no gene match. Germline-derived CDR1 and CDR2 are PRHDT and FYEKMQ (reference sequence).

The table lists this clonotype with a few counts. The junction departs from germline at one end; a sequencing error may be responsible. V is TRBV30 and J is TRBJ2-2; 12 bases match TRBD2. The CDR3 has 16 amino acids. CDR1 and CDR2 (germline): GTSNPN, SVGIG (reference sequence). The CDR3 protein is CARSVKLAGGTGELFF. CDR3 coding DNA: TGTGCCCGGAGTGTTAAACTAGCGGGAGGAACCGGGGAGCTGTTTTTT.

This clonotype was found many times. This chain uses TRBV5-1 with TRBJ2-7; 9 bases line up with TRBD1. With V trimmed by 4 bases and J by 5 bases, 1 base remained unmatched. This CDR3 spans 12 amino acids. Germline loops: CDR1 SGHRS, CDR2 YFSETQ. CDR3 nucleotides: TGCGCCAGCAGCCGGGACAGGGACGAGCAGTACTTC. Its protein product is CASSRDRDEQYF.